These T cell receptor beta chains were read from a single sample in a study of glioma-infiltrating T cells after dendritic cell vaccination. Profiled with immunoSEQ multiplex PCR; TCRdb holds only in-frame clones, not every one. Among tens of thousands of clones listed, around 86% were seen once. The material was blood, obtained before dendritic cell vaccination. The origin of the receptors is a human donor with glioblastoma. The CDR3 runs from the conserved cysteine through the conserved F or W. A D gene is named only where the DNA matches it firmly. Clone size is not always given. Where it is, it says once, few, many or a class for expanded clones.

.	TRBV6-1	TRBJ2-3	.	CASSEVAETDTQYF	TGTGCCAGCAGTGAGGTAGCGGAGACAGATACGCAGTATTTT
TRBD2	TRBV7-9	TRBJ2-5	.	CASSPPTSGRLETQYF	TGTGCCAGCAGCCCCCCGACTAGCGGGAGGTTGGAGACCCAGTACTTC
.	TRBV4-1	TRBJ2-3	.	CASSQLPPRLRERGTDTQYF	TGCGCCAGCAGCCAACTACCTCCAAGATTACGGGAAAGGGGCACAGATACGCAGTATTTT
TRBD1	TRBV6-5	TRBJ1-2	.	CASSPGQGAHYGYTF	TGTGCCAGCAGTCCGGGACAGGGGGCACACTATGGCTACACCTTC
.	TRBV10-3	TRBJ2-3	.	CAISRNVATDTQYF	TGTGCCATCAGCAGAAATGTGGCAACAGATACGCAGTATTTT
.	TRBV15	TRBJ2-7	.	CATSPRLDPSEQYF	TGTGCCACTTCGCCTCGACTAGACCCCTCCGAGCAGTACTTC
.	TRBV2	TRBJ2-7	.	CASSRKGGGAVGYEQYF	TGTGCCAGCAGTAGAAAGGGTGGGGGGGCAGTCGGATACGAGCAGTACTTC
.	TRBV29-1	TRBJ1-2	.	CSVEGVGYTF	TGCAGCGTTGAGGGAGTTGGCTACACCTTC
.	TRBV5-8	TRBJ2-2	.	CASSLWGKPNTGELFF	TGTGCCAGCAGCTTGTGGGGCAAACCGAACACCGGGGAGCTGTTTTTT
TRBD1	TRBV15	TRBJ1-4	.	CATSRGGDSVEKLFF	TGTGCCACCAGCAGAGGTGGGGACAGTGTTGAAAAACTGTTTTTT
.	TRBV6-5	TRBJ1-1	.	CASTPDRSNTEAFF	TGTGCCAGCACCCCAGACAGGAGTAACACTGAAGCTTTCTTT
TRBD1	TRBV6-5	TRBJ1-4	once	CASRRQGGTNEKLFF	TGTGCCAGCAGGCGACAGGGCGGCACTAATGAAAAACTGTTTTTT
.	TRBV6-5	TRBJ2-7	.	CASSLGSSYEQYF	TGTGCCAGCAGTTTAGGGAGCTCCTACGAGCAGTACTTC
TRBD1	TRBV7-3	TRBJ2-2	.	CASSPWTGTGELFF	TGTGCCAGCAGCCCATGGACAGGGACCGGGGAGCTGTTTTTT
.	TRBV7-9	TRBJ2-6	.	CASSPQGPTGANVLTF	TGTGCCAGCAGCCCACAGGGTCCCACTGGGGCCAACGTCCTGACTTTC
TRBD1	TRBV19	TRBJ2-5	.	CASSPGTGGRETQYF	TGTGCCAGTAGTCCCGGGACAGGGGGTAGGGAGACCCAGTACTTC
TRBD2	TRBV7-3	TRBJ2-5	.	CASSFSGSGGETQYF	TGTGCCAGCAGCTTTAGCGGGAGCGGGGGAGAGACCCAGTACTTC
.	TRBV27	TRBJ1-2	.	CASSLLGGAYGYTF	TGTGCCAGCAGTTTATTGGGGGGGGCGTATGGCTACACCTTC
.	TRBV7-6	TRBJ1-2	.	CASSPRTRANYGYTF	TGTGCCAGCAGCCCCCGGACACGCGCTAACTATGGCTACACCTTC
.	TRBV2	TRBJ2-3	.	CASRKGAPSTDTQYF	TGTGCCAGCCGAAAAGGGGCCCCCAGCACAGATACGCAGTATTTT
.	TRBV2	TRBJ2-7	.	CASKGRDADYEQYF	TGTGCCAGCAAAGGGCGGGACGCAGACTACGAGCAGTACTTC
TRBD1	TRBV6-5	TRBJ2-7	.	CASSTGTGGEPEQYF	TGTGCCAGCAGCACCGGGACAGGGGGGGAGCCGGAGCAGTACTTC
TRBD1	TRBV2	TRBJ1-6	.	CASRGTGTGNSPLHF	TGTGCCAGCAGGGGGACCGGGACAGGGAATTCACCCCTCCACTTT
.	TRBV28	TRBJ1-5	.	CASRPQGVGQPQHF	TGTGCCAGCAGGCCTCAGGGTGTCGGTCAGCCCCAGCATTTT
.	TRBV2	TRBJ1-1	.	CASSPVGGRYTEAFF	TGTGCCAGCAGTCCGGTGGGGGGGCGTTACACTGAAGCTTTCTTT
TRBD2	TRBV9	TRBJ2-3	.	CASSVEAGPGDTQYF	TGTGCCAGCAGCGTCGAAGCGGGGCCCGGGGATACGCAGTATTTT
.	TRBV2	TRBJ2-5	.	CASTRGGQETQYF	TGTGCCAGCACGCGGGGAGGACAAGAGACCCAGTACTTC
.	TRBV18	TRBJ1-5	few	CASSPGRLPNQPQHF	TGTGCCAGCTCACCCGGCAGGCTCCCCAATCAGCCCCAGCATTTT
.	TRBV5-1	TRBJ1-2	.	CASSRGQPTYGYTF	TGCGCCAGCAGCCGTGGACAGCCTACCTATGGCTACACCTTC
TRBD1	TRBV5-1	TRBJ1-4	once	CASSQNPGQADEKLFF	TGCGCCAGCAGCCAAAATCCGGGACAGGCCGATGAAAAACTGTTTTTT
.	TRBV9	TRBJ2-3	.	CASSKGGTDTQYF	TGTGCCAGCAGCAAGGGAGGCACAGATACGCAGTATTTT
.	TRBV5-4	TRBJ2-3	.	CASSSREDTQYF	TGTGCCAGCAGCTCCCGCGAGGATACGCAGTATTTT
TRBD1	TRBV18	TRBJ1-6	.	CASSRGQGLYSPLHF	TGTGCCAGCTCGCGGGGACAGGGACTCTATTCACCCCTCCACTTT
TRBD2	TRBV9	TRBJ2-3	.	CASQTGANSGVSDTQYF	TGTGCCAGCCAGACAGGCGCAAATAGCGGGGTGTCAGATACGCAGTATTTT
.	TRBV6-5	TRBJ1-1	.	CASTDRLKGWTEAFF	TGTGCCAGCACTGACAGGCTTAAAGGATGGACTGAAGCTTTCTTT
.	TRBV7-3	TRBJ1-2	.	CASSRTGSNYGYTF	TGTGCCAGCAGCCGAACAGGGTCCAACTATGGCTACACCTTC
TRBD2	TRBV5-6	TRBJ2-3	few	CASSLASGGAAYTQYF	TGTGCCAGCAGCCTCGCTAGCGGGGGGGCCGCATATACGCAGTATTTT
TRBD1	TRBV5-4	TRBJ1-4	.	CASSGTGGTNEKLFF	TGTGCCAGCAGCGGGACAGGGGGCACTAATGAAAAACTGTTTTTT
TRBD1	TRBV19	TRBJ2-6	.	CASSISTGESGANVLTF	TGTGCCAGTAGTATATCTACAGGGGAGTCTGGGGCCAACGTCCTGACTTTC
.	TRBV27	TRBJ1-1	once	CASRKGGRALF	TGTGCCAGCAGAAAAGGGGGTCGGGCGCTCTTT
.	TRBV30	TRBJ1-4	.	CAWRSTAAATNEKLFF	TGTGCCTGGAGATCGACAGCAGCCGCAACTAATGAAAAACTGTTTTTT
TRBD1	TRBV18	TRBJ1-5	.	CASSPGDRDRQPQHF	TGTGCCAGCTCACCAGGGGACAGGGATCGACAGCCCCAGCATTTT
.	TRBV2	TRBJ1-1	once	CASNEGNTEAFF	TGTGCCAGCAACGAGGGGAACACTGAAGCTTTCTTT
TRBD1	TRBV6-4	TRBJ1-2	.	CASSDPGGYGYTF	TGTGCCAGCAGTGACCCAGGGGGCTATGGCTACACCTTC
.	TRBV27	TRBJ1-2	.	CASSFRANYGYTF	TGTGCCAGCAGTTTCCGGGCTAACTATGGCTACACCTTC
.	TRBV7-2	TRBJ2-7	.	CASSFIASYEQYF	TGTGCCAGCAGTTTTATAGCGTCCTACGAGCAGTACTTC
.	TRBV10-2	TRBJ2-7	few	CARIGGAYEQYF	TGCGCCAGAATAGGAGGCGCCTACGAGCAGTACTTC
TRBD2	TRBV9	TRBJ2-7	once	CASSVVAGAGEQYF	TGTGCCAGCAGCGTAGTAGCGGGGGCTGGAGAGCAGTACTTC
.	TRBV6-4	TRBJ2-7	.	CASSPGVGAYEQYF	TGTGCCAGCTCCCCGGGGGTGGGGGCCTACGAGCAGTACTTC
TRBD2	TRBV15	TRBJ2-7	few	CATSRQLTGTSGGYEQYF	TGTGCCACCAGCAGACAACTAACCGGGACTAGCGGGGGTTACGAGCAGTACTTC
TRBD1	TRBV6-4	TRBJ2-7	once	CASSPGGVYEQYF	TGTGCCAGCAGTCCAGGGGGCGTCTACGAGCAGTACTTC
TRBD1	TRBV19	TRBJ2-7	.	CASSYPAGTGAYEQYF	TGTGCCAGTAGTTATCCCGCCGGGACAGGGGCCTACGAGCAGTACTTC
TRBD2	TRBV27	TRBJ2-5	.	CASSFGASGNILETQYF	TGTGCCAGCAGTTTTGGGGCTAGCGGGAACATTTTAGAGACCCAGTACTTC
TRBD2	TRBV15	TRBJ2-1	.	CATSRLAGISYNEQFF	TGTGCCACCAGCAGATTAGCGGGGATATCCTACAATGAGCAGTTCTTC
TRBD2	TRBV5-6	TRBJ2-7	.	CASSLGASGRDTYEQYF	TGTGCCAGCAGCTTGGGTGCTAGCGGGAGGGACACCTACGAGCAGTACTTC